Below, one TCR beta chain is given with its context. The study recruited people aged 18 to 89 years across roughly 23 US areas. This entry is derived from a study of blood T cell repertoires in COVID-19. CDR3 size: 15 residues. The ends lost 5 bases at V and 3 bases at J; junction bases unmatched: 6. Germline values: CDR1 LNHDA, CDR2 SQIVND (reference sequence). The protocol was immunoSEQ multiplex PCR, while the TCRdb copy is restricted to in-frame clones and leaves out a portion. The sample contains approximately 210,000 clones, around 87% of which appear only once. Sequences were obtained from PBMCs or T cells enriched from blood (not recorded which). The chain uses TRBV19 and TRBJ2-7; 11 nucleotides match TRBD1. This clonotype originated in a man aged 30 to 39 in a cohort exposed to, infected with or recovered from COVID-19 (not recorded which). The CDR3 DNA follows: TGTGCCAGTAGTCAACGGGGGACAGGGGGCTACGAGCAGTACTTC. This codes for CASSQRGTGGYEQYF.